These 11 T cell receptor beta chains share one sample of origin, sequenced in a study of response to subunit inactivated influenza vaccine. TCRdb reanalysed the RT-PCR reads using MiXCR and keeps one entry per CDR3 protein. In the table there are about 150,000 distinct CDR3 sequences, about 10% of which are singletons. Sequenced here: CD8+ T cells sorted from PBMCs, sampled less than 30 months after vaccination. Receptor source: a man aged 50 to 69 who received an inactivated influenza vaccine.

This chain uses TRBV5-5 with TRBJ2-5; maybe TRBD1 (5 bases). Germline V CDR1 and CDR2: SGHKS, YYEKEE (reference sequence). V was trimmed by 0 bases and J by 2 bases, leaving 5 bases between them. The CDR3 length is 13 residues. CDR3 sequence: CASSLDRQETQYF. The CDR3 DNA is TGTGCCAGCAGCTTGGACAGGCAAGAGACCCAGTACTTC.

This clonotype has at least ten counts. The chain joins TRBV4-2 to TRBJ2-1, with D possibly called TRBD1 or TRBD2 (6 bases each). Trimming removed 2 bases at V and 7 bases at J, with 21 bases between. Germline V gives CDR1 LGHNA, CDR2 YNFKEQ. The CDR3 runs to 17 residues. The CDR3 loop reads CASSQSIALGGVNEQFF. The CDR3 nucleotides read TGTGCCAGCAGCCAATCTATTGCTCTGGGGGGCGTAAATGAGCAGTTCTTC.

The V gene is TRBV5-1, the J gene TRBJ2-3, with a possible D match to TRBD2 (7 bases). The CDR3 has 14 residues. The germline CDR1 and CDR2 sequences are SGHRS and YFSETQ. The V gene lost 7 bases and the J gene lost 2 bases, with 14 bases spanning the gap. The CDR3 nucleotides read TGCGCCAGCGGGGGCGGGGGAAACACAGATACGCAGTATTTT. Its translation is CASGGGGNTDTQYF.

This clonotype has more than one count but fewer than ten. This chain connects TRBV25-1 to TRBJ2-1, with D possibly being TRBD2 (9 bases). Deletions cut 6 bases from V and 3 bases from J, with 21 bases between. The CDR3 contains 17 residues. Per germline, CDR1 MGHDK and CDR2 SYGVNS. CDR3 region: CASSRGLAGTYYNEQFF. In nucleotides, the CDR3 is TGTGCCAGCAGCAGGGGGCTAGCGGGAACCTACTACAATGAGCAGTTCTTC.

This clonotype has just a few counts. The chain links TRBV20-1 to TRBJ1-2, with a weak D call TRBD1 (5 bases). Trimming pared 6 bases from V and 4 bases from J, leaving 18 bases between. The germline CDR1 and CDR2 sequences are DFQATT and SNEGSKA (reference sequence). The CDR3 runs 14 residues. CDR3 bases: TGCAGTGCCCGGACCTTGGGGACCCTCTATGGCTACACCTTC. Amino acid sequence: CSARTLGTLYGYTF.

This clonotype was counted many times. CDR3 sequence (DNA): TGCGCCAGCAGCCAAGTCCCCCTCCCGGGGAATTCACCCCTCCACTTT. Translated, it gives CASSQVPLPGNSPLHF. This rearrangement joins TRBV4-3 to TRBJ1-6; D remains ambiguous. Per the germline V gene, CDR1 is LGHNA and CDR2 is YSLEER. The CDR3 covers 16 residues. V gave up 1 base and J gave up 7 bases, with 14 bases separating them.

This clonotype appeared a few times. V is TRBV28 and J is TRBJ2-2; 7 bases line up with TRBD2. The CDR3 is 15 amino acids. The V and J ends lost 8 bases and 0 bases, in that order; junction bases with no gene match: 6. The germline V gene has CDR1 MDHEN and CDR2 SYDVKM. The CDR3 spells CASHAGVTNTGELFF. In DNA, the CDR3 is TGTGCCAGCCATGCGGGGGTTACGAACACCGGGGAGCTGTTTTTT.

This clonotype was seen a handful of times. The chain recombines TRBV11-2 with TRBJ2-1; D unclear. Per germline, CDR1 SGHAT and CDR2 FQNNGV. V dropped 5 bases and J dropped 4 bases, with 12 bases sitting between them. The CDR3 is made up of 14 amino acids. Here the CDR3 reads CASSPNGKYNEQFF. As DNA, the CDR3 is TGTGCCAGCAGCCCGAATGGAAAGTACAATGAGCAGTTCTTC.

This clonotype came up once. This chain links TRBV4-2 with TRBJ1-4, with TRBD1 matching over 8 bases. The V gene end was trimmed by 3 bases and the J gene end by 5 bases; junction bases not matched to a gene: 8. This CDR3 region has 16 residues. The germline V gene encodes CDR1 LGHNA and CDR2 YNFKEQ. CDR3 in amino acids: CASSQGNRGVNEKLFF. CDR3 coding DNA: TGTGCCAGCAGCCAGGGAAACAGGGGGGTGAATGAAAAACTGTTTTTT.

The rearrangement joins TRBV2 to TRBJ2-2, with 11 bases that match TRBD1. This CDR3 has 19 residues. Per the germline V gene, CDR1 is SNHLY and CDR2 is FYNNEI. V shed 5 bases, J shed 5 bases, and the junction held 16 bases outside the gene matches. CDR3 DNA sequence: TGTGCCAGCAGTTTCCACTCTGGACAGGGGGCTTTTGAGACCGGGGAGCTGTTTTTT. This codes for CASSFHSGQGAFETGELFF.

In its sample, this clonotype was seen many times. V gene TRBV7-2 combines with J gene TRBJ2-3; no firm D call. The CDR3 runs to 12 residues. V was cut by 4 bases and J by 2 bases, with 4 bases left in between. Germline assignment: CDR1 SGHTA and CDR2 FQGNSA. CDR3 nucleotide sequence: TGTGCCAGCAGCTATTTCACAGATACGCAGTATTTT. Its translation: CASSYFTDTQYF.